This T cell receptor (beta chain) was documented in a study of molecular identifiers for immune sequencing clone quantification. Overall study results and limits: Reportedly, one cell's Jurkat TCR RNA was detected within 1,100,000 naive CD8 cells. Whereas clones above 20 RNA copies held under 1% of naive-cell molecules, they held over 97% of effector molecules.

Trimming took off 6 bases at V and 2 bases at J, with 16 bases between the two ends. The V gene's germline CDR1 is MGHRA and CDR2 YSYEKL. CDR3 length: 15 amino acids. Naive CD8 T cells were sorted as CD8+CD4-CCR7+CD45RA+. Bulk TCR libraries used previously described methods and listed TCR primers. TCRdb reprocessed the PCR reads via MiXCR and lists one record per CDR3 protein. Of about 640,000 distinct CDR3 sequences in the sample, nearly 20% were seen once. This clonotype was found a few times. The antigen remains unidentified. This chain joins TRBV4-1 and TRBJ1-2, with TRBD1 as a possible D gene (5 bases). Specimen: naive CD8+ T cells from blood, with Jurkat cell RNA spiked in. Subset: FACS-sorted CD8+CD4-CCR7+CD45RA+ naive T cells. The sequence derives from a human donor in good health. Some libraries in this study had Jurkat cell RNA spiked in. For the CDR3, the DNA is TGCGCCAGCAGGGGGGAAAGGGGTGCCAACTATGGCTACACCTTC. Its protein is CASRGERGANYGYTF.